The 29 T cell receptor beta chains below were found in one sample sequenced in a study of identical twins. In TCRdb, the 5' RACE reads were re-called with MiXCR into one record per CDR3 protein. Of some 100,000 distinct CDR3 sequences listed, 5.9% are singletons. The sequencing input was memory T cells sorted from blood. The receptors derive from a woman aged 45-59 years in good health.

This clonotype has just a few counts. This chain connects TRBV5-5 to TRBJ2-3; TRBD2 might be the D (6 bases). The CDR3 sequence is 15 residues long. CDR1 and CDR2 (germline): SGHKS, YYEKEE (reference sequence). V lost 4 bases, J lost 5 bases, and 17 bases lay in between. The CDR3 reads CASSPGTLAVDTQYF. The CDR3 DNA follows: TGTGCCAGCAGCCCAGGGACTTTAGCCGTAGATACGCAGTATTTT.

The V and J genes are TRBV18 and TRBJ2-7; TRBD1 might be the D (6 bases). The CDR3 runs 15 residues. Trimming took 6 bases from V and 4 from J, leaving 19 bases between them. Per germline, CDR1 KGHSH and CDR2 LQKENI. Here the CDR3 reads CASSTQQGSRYEQYF. CDR3 bases: TGTGCCAGCTCGACTCAACAGGGATCACGGTACGAGCAGTACTTC.

As to this clonotype: This CDR3 fails to terminate in the conserved phenylalanine or tryptophan, so it likely reflects a read error. The chain joins TRBV28 to TRBJ2-1; a possible D gene is TRBD1 (5 bases). V was trimmed by 4 bases and J by 6 bases, leaving 10 bases between them. The CDR3 is 13 amino acids. The V gene's germline CDR1 is MDHEN and CDR2 SYDVKM. The CDR3 protein is CASSSPGLNEQFL. The CDR3 coding sequence is TGTGCCAGCAGTTCACCAGGGCTCAATGAGCAGTTCCTC.

This clonotype was seen ten or more times. This chain links TRBV10-3 with TRBJ1-6; 8 positions match TRBD1. In germline, CDR1 is ENHRY, CDR2 SYGVKD. This CDR3 is 13 amino acids long. J gave up 11 bases and V 10 bases, and 10 bases lay outside the gene matches. The CDR3 bases are TGTGCCACCAGGACAGGGCCTCGAGCACCCCTCCACTTT. Encoded protein: CATRTGPRAPLHF.

In its sample, this clonotype was seen many times. The V and J genes are TRBV6-1 and TRBJ1-5; D is unclear. V lost 10 bases, J lost 1 base, and 11 bases lay in between. The CDR3 is 13 amino acids. Per germline, CDR1 MNHNS and CDR2 SASEGT. The chain's CDR3 is CATDRLSNQPQHF. The CDR3 DNA reads TGTGCCACCGACCGACTCAGCAATCAGCCCCAGCATTTT.

The chain combines TRBV9 with TRBJ2-3, with a tentative D call TRBD2 (6 bases). Germline V gene sequence: CDR1 SGDLS, CDR2 YYNGEE. The CDR3 is 16 amino acids. Trimming cost V 1 base and J 3 bases, with 15 bases left between them. In DNA form, the CDR3 reads TGTGCCAGCAGCGTATCTAGCGAAATGAGAACAGATACGCAGTATTTT. It specifies CASSVSSEMRTDTQYF.

This clonotype appeared many times. The genes are TRBV3-1 and TRBJ2-1; the match to TRBD2 covers 13 bases. In germline, CDR1 is LGHDT, CDR2 YNNKEL (reference sequence). Trimming removed 4 bases from V and 7 bases from J; junction bases left unmatched: 10. The CDR3 length is 17 residues. The DNA of the CDR3 is TGTGCCAGCAGCCTCGGACTAGCGGGAGCCGGGAGGAATGAGCAGTTCTTC. Translating it yields CASSLGLAGAGRNEQFF.

There are many counts of this clonotype. This chain connects TRBV7-9 to TRBJ2-7; possibly TRBD1 or TRBD2 for D (5 bases each). The germline V gene encodes CDR1 SEHNR and CDR2 FQNEAQ (reference sequence). The germline V and J ends were trimmed by 4 bases and 3 bases, with 19 bases remaining between them. This CDR3 has 16 residues. CDR3 region: CASSSTHGLGDYEQYF. DNA for the CDR3: TGTGCCAGCAGCTCAACCCATGGGTTGGGGGACTACGAGCAGTACTTC.

CDR3 amino acids: CASRPGTVNEKLFF. The CDR3 DNA follows: TGTGCCAGCAGACCCGGGACAGTTAATGAAAAACTGTTTTTT. J is TRBJ1-4 and V is TRBV12-3 or TRBV12-4; 7 positions agree with TRBD1. The CDR3 spans 14 residues. V shed 6 bases and J 4 bases; nucleotides not matched to a gene: 5.

This clonotype was recorded at least ten times. This chain uses TRBV6-6 with TRBJ1-2; weak D call: TRBD1 (5 bases). The CDR3 covers 14 residues. Germline-derived CDR1 and CDR2 are MNHNY and SVGAGI (reference sequence). With 6 bases removed from V and 4 bases from J, the gap between germline ends came to 15 bases. In DNA, the CDR3 is TGTGCCAGCAGCCCTGGCCGGGGCGTCTATGGCTACACCTTC. Translated: CASSPGRGVYGYTF.

This clonotype was found many times. The chain is built from TRBV5-1 and TRBJ2-1, with TRBD1 identical over 7 bases. The ends lost 5 bases at V and 5 bases at J; junction bases unmatched: 7. CDR3 length equals 14 residues. Germline values: CDR1 SGHRS, CDR2 YFSETQ. Written as DNA, the CDR3 is TGCGCCAGCAGAACCGGGACAGCGAACAATGAGCAGTTCTTC. Translated: CASRTGTANNEQFF.

This clonotype was counted between two and nine times. The J gene is TRBJ2-5, the V gene TRBV29-1; D gene uncertain. The CDR3 consists of 13 residues. The V end lost 4 bases, the J end lost 5 bases, and 14 bases lay between the germline ends. Germline V gene sequence: CDR1 SQVTM, CDR2 ANQGSEA. The CDR3 protein is CSVGVSSWETQYF. CDR3 in DNA: TGCAGCGTTGGGGTCTCCTCTTGGGAGACCCAGTACTTC.

This clonotype came up many times. The V and J genes are TRBV6-6 and TRBJ2-5, with 7 bases lining up with TRBD1. Trimming at V came to 7 bases and at J to 2 bases, leaving 7 bases not matched to a gene. Looked up from germline, CDR1 is MNHNY and CDR2 is SVGAGI (reference sequence). This CDR3 comprises 14 residues. In nucleotides, the CDR3 is TGTGCCAGCAATCAGGGACAGAATCAAGAGACCCAGTACTTC. It specifies CASNQGQNQETQYF.

In its sample, this clonotype was seen many times. The V and J genes are TRBV29-1 and TRBJ2-1; D might be TRBD2 (6 bases). V lost 4 bases and J 6 bases, leaving 16 bases between the germline ends. The CDR3 consists of 14 residues. Per germline, CDR1 SQVTM and CDR2 ANQGSEA. CDR3 nucleotide sequence: TGCAGCGTTGTCCCGCCAGGGACTTCCAATGAGCAGTTCTTC. The encoded protein is CSVVPPGTSNEQFF.

This clonotype was seen ten or more times. This sequence joins TRBV6-6 and TRBJ2-6, with 7 bases fitting TRBD1. V was pared by 8 bases and J by 6 bases, with 7 bases of the junction left unmatched. CDR1 is MNHNY, CDR2 SVGAGI, per germline (reference sequence). The CDR3 loop spans 14 amino acids. Here the CDR3 reads CASLKTGAANVLTF. CDR3 in DNA: TGTGCCAGCTTGAAAACAGGGGCGGCCAACGTCCTGACTTTC.

This clonotype appeared many times. The chain links TRBV16 to TRBJ1-5; D remains unclear. The germline V and J ends were trimmed by 0 bases and 7 bases, with 7 bases remaining between them. Looked up from germline, CDR1 is KGHSY and CDR2 is FQNENV. The CDR3 is 13 residues long. The DNA of the CDR3 is TGTGCCAGCAGCCAATCTCGTCCGCAGCCCCAGCATTTT. Translated, it gives CASSQSRPQPQHF. The whole variable domain, filled in from reference TRBV16 and TRBJ1-5, reads GEEVAQTPKHLVRGEGQKAKLYCAPIKGHSYVFWYQQVLKNEFKFLISFQNENVFDETGMPKERFSAKCLPNSPCSLEIQATKLEDSAVYFCASSQSRPQPQHFGDGTRLSIL.

The chain employs TRBV29-1 and TRBJ2-7, with 12 bases matching TRBD2. After removal of 7 bases from V and 6 bases from J, the junction contained 4 bases not matched to a gene. CDR3 length: 12 amino acids. CDR1 is SQVTM, CDR2 ANQGSEA, per germline. The CDR3 sequence is CSGEGLAGEQYF. The CDR3 DNA reads TGCAGCGGGGAGGGACTAGCGGGCGAGCAGTACTTC.

This clonotype turned up a few times. This chain joins TRBV12-3 or TRBV12-4 and TRBJ2-3; D is undetermined. This CDR3 comprises 14 residues. Trimming took off 6 bases at V and 1 base at J, with 11 bases between the two ends. The CDR3 DNA reads TGTGCCAGCAGCTCCCTCTCTCGCACAGATACGCAGTATTTT. As protein: CASSSLSRTDTQYF.

At least ten counts were recorded for this clonotype. CDR3 sequence (DNA): TGTGCCAGCAGCCAGCCTAGCGAGAACACAGATACGCAGTATTTT. It specifies CASSQPSENTDTQYF. This rearrangement joins TRBV5-6 to TRBJ2-3; possibly TRBD2 for D (6 bases). This CDR3 comprises 15 residues. Between the trimmed V and J ends, which lost 4 bases and 2 bases, there was a span of 14 bases. Germline values: CDR1 SGHDT, CDR2 YYEEEE.

J is TRBJ2-4 and V is TRBV11-2, with D perhaps given as TRBD1 or TRBD2 (5 bases each). V was trimmed by 1 base and J by 3 bases, leaving 16 bases between them. CDR3 length: 17 amino acids. In germline, CDR1 is SGHAT, CDR2 FQNNGV. The CDR3 coding sequence is TGTGCCAGCAGCTTAGCCGCTCCCGGGACGGACAAAAACATTCAGTACTTC. This sequence encodes CASSLAAPGTDKNIQYF.

This clonotype was seen at least ten times. This chain links TRBV18 with TRBJ2-1, with unresolved D. The CDR3 is 17 amino acids. Per the germline V gene, CDR1 is KGHSH and CDR2 is LQKENI. Trimming took off 3 bases at V and 6 bases at J, with 21 bases between the two ends. CDR3 coding DNA: TGTGCCAGCTCACCGCGGAGTGGCGGCAGAACGAGCAATGAGCAGTTCTTC. Protein sequence: CASSPRSGGRTSNEQFF.

This clonotype appeared many times. CDR3 sequence reads: CASSSRLAVNNEQFF. Here the CDR3 DNA reads TGTGCCAGCAGCTCTCGACTAGCGGTCAACAATGAGCAGTTCTTC. The chain has TRBV7-9 and TRBJ2-1, with TRBD2 identical over 9 bases. Germline loops: CDR1 SEHNR, CDR2 FQNEAQ (reference sequence). This CDR3 comprises 15 residues. Trimming removed 4 bases from V and 5 bases from J; junction bases left unmatched: 6.

V and J are TRBV19 and TRBJ1-4; D remains unclear. The CDR3 loop spans 13 amino acids. Germline V gene sequence: CDR1 LNHDA, CDR2 SQIVND (reference sequence). Deletions cut 5 bases from V and 6 bases from J, with 10 bases between. For the CDR3, the DNA is TGTGCCAGTAGTCTAGGTTTGGATGAAAAACTGTTTTTT. This encodes CASSLGLDEKLFF.

This clonotype was recorded at least ten times. J is TRBJ2-7 and V is TRBV28; D is ambiguous. V was pared by 6 bases and J by 2 bases, with 11 bases between. Germline V lookup: CDR1 MDHEN, CDR2 SYDVKM. CDR3 length: 13 amino acids. For the CDR3, the DNA is TGTGCCAGCAGGTCGGGCAGCGCCTACGAGCAGTACTTC. Residues: CASRSGSAYEQYF.

V gene TRBV29-1 combines with J gene TRBJ2-1; 12 bases fit TRBD2. The CDR3 runs to 14 residues. J gave up 7 bases and V 3 bases, and 4 bases lay outside the gene matches. CDR1 and CDR2 from the germline V gene are SQVTM and ANQGSEA. CDR3 in amino acids: CSVERTSGKNEQFF. CDR3 bases: TGCAGCGTTGAGCGGACTAGCGGGAAGAATGAGCAGTTCTTC.

In its sample, this clonotype was seen a few times. The chain recombines TRBV5-5 with TRBJ2-2; TRBD2 agrees at 11 bases. From germline, CDR1 is SGHKS and CDR2 YYEKEE (reference sequence). This CDR3 spans 17 amino acids. V lost 4 bases, J lost 0 bases, and 5 bases stayed unmatched. The CDR3 region has the DNA TGTGCCAGCAGCGCACCTAGCGGGGGGACGAACACCGGGGAGCTGTTTTTT. Amino acids: CASSAPSGGTNTGELFF.

This clonotype was picked up many times. The chain combines TRBV6-1 with TRBJ2-5, with a possible D match to TRBD2 (6 bases). The CDR3 extends over 12 amino acids. Germline-derived CDR1 and CDR2 are MNHNS and SASEGT. The V end was cut by 6 bases, the J end by 7 bases, with 12 bases between. CDR3 bases: TGTGCCAGCAGCGGGGGTACACGGACCCAGTACTTC. Translating gives CASSGGTRTQYF.

This clonotype was picked up many times. The V call is TRBV7-6, the J call TRBJ2-3; 11 nucleotides agree with TRBD2. The germline V gene encodes CDR1 SGHVS and CDR2 FNYEAQ. The V segment lost 4 bases and the J segment 3 bases; nucleotides outside the gene matches: 6. This CDR3 is 16 amino acids long. The CDR3 nucleotides are TGTGCCAGCAGCTATCCTAGCGGGAGGTTGACAGATACGCAGTATTTT. It yields the protein CASSYPSGRLTDTQYF.

This clonotype was recorded many times. The chain recombines TRBV12-3 or TRBV12-4 with TRBJ2-3; TRBD2 agrees at 13 bases. With 1 base clipped from V and 6 bases from J, the junction kept 10 bases outside the gene matches. The CDR3 is made up of 18 amino acids. The CDR3 loop reads CASSLGTSGSSSYDTQYF. The CDR3 coding sequence is TGTGCCAGCAGTTTAGGGACTAGCGGGAGTAGTTCGTACGATACGCAGTATTTT.